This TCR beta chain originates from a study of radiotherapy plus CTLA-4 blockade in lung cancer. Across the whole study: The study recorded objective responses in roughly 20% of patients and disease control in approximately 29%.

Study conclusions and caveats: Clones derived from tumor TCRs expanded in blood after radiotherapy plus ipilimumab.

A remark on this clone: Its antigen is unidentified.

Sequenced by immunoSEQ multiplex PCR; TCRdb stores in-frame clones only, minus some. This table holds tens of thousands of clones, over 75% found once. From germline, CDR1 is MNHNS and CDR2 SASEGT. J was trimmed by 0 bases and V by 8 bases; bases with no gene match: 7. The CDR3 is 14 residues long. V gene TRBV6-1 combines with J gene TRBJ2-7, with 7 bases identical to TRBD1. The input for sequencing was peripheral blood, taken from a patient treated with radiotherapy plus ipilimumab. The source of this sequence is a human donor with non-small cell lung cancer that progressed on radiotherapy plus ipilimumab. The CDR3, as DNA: TGTGCCAGCGGTACCGGGACAGTCTCCTACGAGCAGTACTTC. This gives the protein CASGTGTVSYEQYF.